Given below is one T cell receptor (beta chain) in context. Its antigen is undetermined. V lost 4 bases to trimming and J lost 4 bases; unmatched junction nucleotides: 6. The CDR3 runs 14 residues. The germline V gene encodes CDR1 MGHRA and CDR2 YSYEKL. Produced via immunoSEQ multiplex PCR; TCRdb's table is partial and in-frame only. The profile covers roughly 16,000 clones, with 61% appearing a single time and approximately 3% taken by the ten largest. This sample stems from a study of Tregs in tolerant kidney transplant recipients. The chain employs TRBV4-1 and TRBJ1-2; TRBD1 aligns across 7 bases. This receptor was obtained from a human donor in good health. Input material: Tregs from blood cultured with allogeneic cells. CDR3: CASSRTTGIYGYTF. The DNA of the CDR3 is TGCGCCAGCAGCCGAACGACAGGGATCTATGGCTACACCTTC.